The rows below give T cell receptor beta chains drawn from one sample of a study of shared T cell receptors in the human thymus. Clones were read by immunoSEQ multiplex PCR, and TCRdb kept only the in-frame ones, dropping some. The repertoire consists of 600,000 or so clones, with 80% to 90% occurring once and the leading ten covering roughly 0.0089%. This sample also appeared in a second study, on human thymus T cells.

The sequenced sample consisted of thymocytes. These receptors came from a boy younger than two with a congenital heart defect. The conserved cysteine and the conserved F or W are not part of the CDR3 here.

J gene	V gene	CDR3 protein
TRBJ2-3	TRBV4-3	ASSQDLGRGQTDTQY
TRBJ2-1	TRBV11-2	ASSDLAGSVNEQF
TRBJ1-6	TRBV6-5	ASSYSRGINNSPLH
TRBJ2-3	TRBV11-3	ASSLGERVTDTQY
TRBJ2-1	TRBV5-1	ASSGRDRGHEQF
TRBJ1-1	TRBV25-1	ASSESNSGAEAF
TRBJ2-2	TRBV7-8	ASSHLFWGAGELF
TRBJ2-5	TRBV27	ASSLSRGDRQETQY
TRBJ2-2	TRBV7-6	ASTINVGRVNTGELF
TRBJ1-6	TRBV10-2	ASSKNNGLPRLH
TRBJ2-1	TRBV30	AWSHGSVHEQF
TRBJ1-4	TRBV25-1	ASRTGFNEKLF
TRBJ1-2	TRBV5-1	ASSLALTGNLYGYT
TRBJ2-7	TRBV7-6	ASSPGQGPYYEQY
TRBJ2-7	TRBV5-6	ASSLVPPGGHEQY
TRBJ2-7	TRBV27	ASSLHNLGQGPSYEQY
TRBJ2-7	TRBV4-3	ASSQSSSPSPTLYEQY
TRBJ1-1	TRBV11-3	ASSRDRGNTEAF
TRBJ1-4	TRBV11-2	ASSTRQGRSGELF
TRBJ1-5	TRBV19	ASSHRSNQPQH
TRBJ1-2	TRBV7-8	ASSSQGPGGYT
TRBJ1-2	TRBV4-3	ASSLKVETEGFGYGYT
TRBJ1-1	TRBV19	ASSIGKGQGRYTEAF
TRBJ1-1	TRBV5-1	ASSLGGANTEAF
TRBJ1-1	TRBV6-5	ASRSTTGNTEAF
TRBJ2-7	TRBV28	ASSHQGGSYEQY
TRBJ2-3	TRBV28	ASLSGSSTDTQY
TRBJ2-1	TRBV4-3	ASSQDCGDSYNEQF
TRBJ2-1	TRBV28	ATGWRLNEQF
TRBJ2-7	TRBV29-1	SVKGQGPYEQY
TRBJ1-4	TRBV28	ASSLTGTGPRKLF
TRBJ1-2	TRBV7-3	ASSLRGGTSYGYT
TRBJ1-5	TRBV6-1	ASSEVRGTADQPQH
TRBJ2-7	TRBV29-1	SVEGLAGVEQY
TRBJ1-1	TRBV7-9	ASSPLRQNQAF
TRBJ2-2	TRBV4-3	ASSLRTGVTGELF
TRBJ1-2	TRBV7-2	ASSRDRINGYT
TRBJ2-7	TRBV15	ATKRESGYEQY
TRBJ2-3	TRBV2	AISLLAGGSIGTDTQY
TRBJ2-1	TRBV6-6	ASSYSLAGSGNEQF
TRBJ1-3	TRBV4-3	ASSQEARVGTNSGNTIY
TRBJ2-1	TRBV10-3	AISEGRDNEQF
TRBJ1-6	TRBV5-5	ASSLDLRAGPNNSPLH
TRBJ2-7	TRBV4-1	ASSQDPGREQY
TRBJ1-1	TRBV7-9	ASSLGQGETEAF
TRBJ2-3	TRBV5-4	ASSPRQGFCTDTQY
TRBJ1-1	TRBV7-3	ASSLEGFNRVNTEAF
TRBJ2-5	TRBV25-1	ASRPGLLYQETQY